The 25 T cell receptor beta chains below were found in one sample sequenced in a study of sequential checkpoint blockade in melanoma. Clones were read by immunoSEQ multiplex PCR, and TCRdb kept only the in-frame ones, dropping some. The repertoire includes over 10,000 clones, roughly a quarter of them detected once, and 16% sits in the top ten. As for treatment: randomized to nivolumab then ipilimumab (arm A) or the reverse (arm B). The sequences come from tumor tissue (inferred from file names), collected from a patient given nivolumab and ipilimumab in sequence. The receptors were gathered from a human donor with melanoma.

The chain has TRBV19 and TRBJ2-1; 12 bases match TRBD2. Germline V lookup: CDR1 LNHDA, CDR2 SQIVND (reference sequence). The CDR3 covers 15 residues. V gave up 7 bases and J gave up 2 bases; unmatched junction bases: 3. Here the CDR3 reads CASKGTSGPYNEQFF. The CDR3 DNA is TGTGCCAGTAAGGGGACTAGCGGGCCCTACAATGAGCAGTTCTTC.

Ten or more counts support this clone. The rearrangement uses TRBV11-3 and TRBJ2-3; 11 bases match TRBD2. V lost 3 bases, J lost 4 bases, and 3 bases stayed unmatched. Germline CDR1 reads SGHNT; CDR2 reads YENEEA. The CDR3 length is 15 residues. CDR3 DNA: TGTGCCAGCAGCTTCTTAGCGGGAGGGTCAGATACGCAGTATTTT. Residues: CASSFLAGGSDTQYF.

The chain links TRBV19 to TRBJ2-1, with D perhaps TRBD1 or TRBD2 (5 bases each). This CDR3 is 15 amino acids long. Germline assignment: CDR1 LNHDA and CDR2 SQIVND (reference sequence). V was clipped by 10 bases and J by 0 bases, with 16 bases between them. CDR3: CATRVASSSYNEQFF. The DNA of the CDR3 is TGTGCCACCAGGGTAGCGTCGAGCTCCTACAATGAGCAGTTCTTC.

The rearrangement uses TRBV6-8 and TRBJ2-1, with D uncertain. The V end lost 7 bases, the J end lost 8 bases, and 18 bases lay between the germline ends. From germline, CDR1 is MNHGY and CDR2 SAAAGT. CDR3 length: 14 amino acids. In DNA form, the CDR3 reads TGTGCCAGCACCCCCGTCGCAACCTTGGATGAGCAGTTCTTC. This codes for CASTPVATLDEQFF.

This rearrangement joins TRBV14 to TRBJ2-1; a weak D match, TRBD2 (6 bases). Germline lookup yields CDR1 SGHDN and CDR2 FVKESK. V lost 4 bases, J lost 7 bases, and 17 bases lay in between. The CDR3 sequence is 15 residues long. The CDR3 is CASSLIPGVSNEQFF. The CDR3 DNA is TGTGCCAGCAGCCTAATACCGGGGGTCTCAAATGAGCAGTTCTTC. Combining the CDR3 with reference TRBV14 and TRBJ2-1 gives the whole variable domain EAGVTQFPSHSVIEKGQTVTLRCDPISGHDNLYWYRRVMGKEIKFLLHFVKESKQDESGMPNNRFLAERTGGTYSTLKVQPAELEDSGVYFCASSLIPGVSNEQFFGPGTRLTVL.

This clone has only one observation. The V and J genes are TRBV29-1 and TRBJ1-1, with 7 bases identical to TRBD1. V lost 6 bases and J lost 4; bases outside the gene matches: 5. CDR1 SQVTM and CDR2 ANQGSEA come from the germline V gene. The CDR3 consists of 12 residues. The CDR3: CSVYRGPTEAFF. The CDR3 bases are TGCAGCGTGTACAGGGGACCCACTGAAGCTTTCTTT.

This clone was counted between two and nine times. The rearrangement joins TRBV28 to TRBJ2-7; possible D gene TRBD1, 5 bases. This CDR3 region has 14 residues. The germline V gene encodes CDR1 MDHEN and CDR2 SYDVKM. Trimming removed 5 bases at V and 5 bases at J, with 16 bases between. The CDR3: CASSTRVLSDEQYF. CDR3 coding DNA: TGTGCCAGCAGTACCAGGGTCCTGAGCGACGAGCAGTACTTC.

The gene calls are TRBV6-8 and TRBJ2-5, with no clear D. The germline V gene encodes CDR1 MNHGY and CDR2 SAAAGT. The CDR3 is 13 amino acids. Trimming shortened V by 2 bases and J by 5 bases, and 9 bases separated the two germline ends. CDR3 nucleotide sequence: TGTGCCAGCAGTTACCAGGAGTTGGAGACCCAGTACTTC. This encodes CASSYQELETQYF.

This clone is classed as medium-sized. This sequence joins TRBV4-1 and TRBJ1-4; 7 bases fit TRBD1. Trimming removed 4 bases from V and 7 bases from J; junction bases left unmatched: 18. The CDR3 sequence is 18 residues long. CDR1 is MGHRA, CDR2 YSYEKL, per germline. The CDR3 DNA reads as TGCGCCAGCAGCCCCACTATCTCCGAAGGACAGGAGGGTGAAAAACTGTTTTTT. The encoded protein is CASSPTISEGQEGEKLFF.

This clone was observed many times. This chain uses TRBV6-8 with TRBJ1-2, with TRBD1 as a possible D gene (5 bases). Trimming shortened V by 6 bases and J by 14 bases, and 19 bases separated the two germline ends. CDR1 is MNHGY, CDR2 SAAAGT, per germline. CDR3 size: 12 residues. The CDR3 nucleotides read TGTGCCAGCAGCGGATATGAAGGGGCGCGTACCTTC. This sequence encodes CASSGYEGARTF.

The chain carries TRBV28 and TRBJ2-2; 9 bases agree with TRBD1. Per the germline V gene, CDR1 is MDHEN and CDR2 is SYDVKM. The CDR3 extends over 16 amino acids. Germline trimming cut 7 bases from V and 1 base from J; bases unmatched to any gene: 7. CDR3 residues: CASTLAGQGNTGELFF. The CDR3 nucleotides are TGTGCCAGCACCCTCGCGGGACAGGGGAACACCGGGGAGCTGTTTTTT.

This clone has a count of ten or more. V gene TRBV11-3 combines with J gene TRBJ2-3; 7 bases map to TRBD1. The V segment lost 3 bases and the J segment 6 bases; nucleotides outside the gene matches: 9. This CDR3 is built from 15 residues. Germline CDR1 reads SGHNT; CDR2 reads YENEEA. CDR3 residues: CASSLEGGARDTQYF. As DNA, the CDR3 is TGTGCCAGCAGCTTGGAAGGGGGCGCGAGGGATACGCAGTATTTT.

The chain uses TRBV11-3 and TRBJ1-1, with D uncertain. The CDR3 loop spans 14 amino acids. The V end was cut by 2 bases, the J end by 7 bases, with 14 bases between. Germline V CDR1 and CDR2: SGHNT, YENEEA. This CDR3 reads CASSLKAYDGEAFF. Here the CDR3 DNA reads TGTGCCAGCAGCTTAAAGGCCTATGACGGTGAAGCTTTCTTT.

This clone was counted between two and nine times. Here the CDR3 reads CASTRQIAVNTEAFF. CDR3 nucleotides: TGTGCCAGCACCCGACAGATTGCGGTGAACACTGAAGCTTTCTTT. This rearrangement joins TRBV6-8 to TRBJ1-1; D possibly corresponds to TRBD1 (5 bases). The CDR3 loop spans 15 amino acids. Germline V gene data show CDR1 as MNHGY and CDR2 as SAAAGT. V was clipped by 7 bases and J by 0 bases, with 15 bases between them.

This clone was found a few times. The genes are TRBV7-7 and TRBJ1-5; TRBD1 matches 11 bases. Germline CDR1 and CDR2: SSHAT and FNYEAQ (reference sequence). This CDR3 has 16 amino acids. J was trimmed by 4 bases and V by 5 bases; bases with no gene match: 7. This chain's CDR3 is CASSPGTGGWNQPQHF. The CDR3 DNA reads as TGTGCCAGCAGCCCAGGGACAGGGGGTTGGAATCAGCCCCAGCATTTT.

The chain recombines TRBV6-8 with TRBJ2-1; 13 nucleotides line up with TRBD2. The length of the CDR3 is 16 residues. Unmatched junction bases numbered 8, after V lost 6 bases and J lost 6 bases. The germline CDR1 and CDR2 sequences are MNHGY and SAAAGT. The CDR3 bases are TGTGCCAGCAGCCCCTGGACTAGCGGGAGACCCAATGAGCAGTTCTTC. Protein sequence: CASSPWTSGRPNEQFF.

The chain couples TRBV14 to TRBJ1-2; tentatively, D is TRBD1 (5 bases). From germline, CDR1 is SGHDN and CDR2 FVKESK. There are 15 residues in the CDR3. With 2 bases removed from V and 8 bases from J, the gap between germline ends came to 18 bases. The CDR3 DNA sequence: TGTGCCAGCAGCCAATTCAGAGGGACGGTCGGAGGCTACACCTTC. Its protein is CASSQFRGTVGGYTF.

V usage is TRBV9 and J usage is TRBJ2-1; tentative D call: TRBD1 (5 bases). CDR1 is SGDLS and CDR2 is YYNGEE in the germline V gene. V gave up 0 bases and J gave up 5 bases, with 12 bases separating them. The CDR3 is 15 amino acids. The CDR3 DNA follows: TGTGCCAGCAGCGTAGCACAGACAGTAGACAATGAGCAGTTCTTC. Its translation: CASSVAQTVDNEQFF.

This clone counts as medium-sized (0.01 to 0.1%). J is TRBJ1-4 and V is TRBV28; 7 positions agree with TRBD1. V lost 4 bases and J lost 4; bases outside the gene matches: 12. This CDR3 contains 17 residues. Germline CDR1 MDHEN, CDR2 SYDVKM. Written as DNA, the CDR3 is TGTGCCAGCAGTTATAATTCGGGACAGCCCTTTAATGAAAAACTGTTTTTT. This translates into CASSYNSGQPFNEKLFF.

V is TRBV11-3 and J is TRBJ2-7; D possibly corresponds to TRBD1 (7 bases). The CDR3 extends over 18 amino acids. In germline, CDR1 is SGHNT, CDR2 YENEEA. V was pared by 6 bases and J by 3 bases, with 27 bases between. CDR3 sequence (DNA): TGTGCCAGCAGTTTAAGAAGTCACAGGGGAGGACTACACTACGAGCAGTACTTC. Protein sequence: CASSLRSHRGGLHYEQYF.

This clone came up a few times. Mismatch with germline at one junction end may stem from a read error. The rearrangement uses TRBV11-3 and TRBJ2-5; weak D call: TRBD2 (7 bases). Germline values: CDR1 SGHNT, CDR2 YENEEA. CDR3 length: 15 amino acids. As DNA, the CDR3 is TGTGCCAGCAGTTTAGGGGGAGGGGGCCAAGAGACCCAGTACTTC. Translating gives CASSLGGGGQETQYF. Complete variable domain (other parts from reference TRBV11-3 and TRBJ2-5): EAGVVQSPRYKIIEKKQPVAFWCNPISGHNTLYWYLQNLGQGPELLIRYENEEAVDDSQLPKDRFSAERLKGVDSTLKIQPAELGDSAVYLCASSLGGGGQETQYFGPGTRLLVL.

A single count supports this clone. The chain has TRBV19 and TRBJ2-7; 7 bases map to TRBD1. CDR1 is LNHDA, CDR2 SQIVND, per germline (reference sequence). Germline trimming cut 3 bases from V and 2 bases from J; bases unmatched to any gene: 7. The CDR3 spans 15 residues. The CDR3 loop is CASSITGDGAYEQYF. CDR3 coding DNA: TGTGCCAGTAGTATTACAGGGGATGGGGCCTACGAGCAGTACTTC.

The chain employs TRBV9 and TRBJ2-7; D gene ambiguous. CDR1 is SGDLS, CDR2 YYNGEE, per germline. The ends were cut back, 3 bases at V and 7 bases at J, with 23 bases in the middle. CDR3 length equals 16 residues. CDR3 protein: CASSDNRAPSVGEQYF. CDR3 nucleotides: TGTGCCAGCAGCGACAACCGGGCCCCAAGTGTGGGGGAGCAGTACTTC.

The V and J genes are TRBV29-1 and TRBJ1-2; D remains unclear. The CDR3 length is 13 residues. Looked up from germline, CDR1 is SQVTM and CDR2 is ANQGSEA. Between the trimmed V and J ends, which lost 3 bases and 6 bases, there was a span of 14 bases. CDR3 sequence (DNA): TGCAGCGTTGATGAGGGATCGGCGGATGGCTACACCTTC. Amino acids: CSVDEGSADGYTF.

This clone was recorded many times. The chain uses TRBV11-3 and TRBJ2-3; the match to TRBD2 covers 9 bases. The V and J ends lost 5 bases and 2 bases, in that order; junction bases with no gene match: 11. CDR3 length: 17 residues. Germline assignment: CDR1 SGHNT and CDR2 YENEEA. CDR3 sequence: CASSHHPGLAPTDTQYF. DNA for the CDR3: TGTGCCAGCAGCCACCACCCGGGACTAGCACCCACAGATACGCAGTATTTT. Using reference TRBV11-3 and TRBJ2-3 for the parts outside the CDR3, the full variable domain is EAGVVQSPRYKIIEKKQPVAFWCNPISGHNTLYWYLQNLGQGPELLIRYENEEAVDDSQLPKDRFSAERLKGVDSTLKIQPAELGDSAVYLCASSHHPGLAPTDTQYFGPGTRLTVL.